Sequencing of this T cell receptor beta chain was carried out in a study of T cell repertoires in cytomegalovirus infection. Study information: A matching HLA type, together with CMV infection, was signaled by public TCR beta signatures.

V was clipped by 2 bases and J by 3 bases, with 10 bases between them. Germline lookup yields CDR1 SEHNR and CDR2 FQNEAQ (reference sequence). The CDR3 has 14 amino acids. Notes on the study in general: In two of eight donors, the top clonotype was HLA-C-restricted CMV-specific. Summed frequency of public TCR beta families distinguished CMV carriers with the relevant HLA.

TCRdb processed the reads anew with MiXCR; each CDR3 protein has one entry. The sample includes about 740,000 distinct CDR3 sequences, approximately 34% of them seen just once. Notes on this clonotype: What it recognizes is unknown.

This sequence was found in a human donor in good health (CMV status not recorded). Some clones in this sample may be carry-over from other donors' samples. The sequencing input was PBMCs. The J gene is TRBJ1-1, the V gene TRBV7-9; weak D call: TRBD1 (5 bases). CDR3 sequence reads: CASSLQGRDTEAFF. Here the CDR3 DNA reads TGTGCCAGCAGCTTACAGGGCAGGGACACTGAAGCTTTCTTT.